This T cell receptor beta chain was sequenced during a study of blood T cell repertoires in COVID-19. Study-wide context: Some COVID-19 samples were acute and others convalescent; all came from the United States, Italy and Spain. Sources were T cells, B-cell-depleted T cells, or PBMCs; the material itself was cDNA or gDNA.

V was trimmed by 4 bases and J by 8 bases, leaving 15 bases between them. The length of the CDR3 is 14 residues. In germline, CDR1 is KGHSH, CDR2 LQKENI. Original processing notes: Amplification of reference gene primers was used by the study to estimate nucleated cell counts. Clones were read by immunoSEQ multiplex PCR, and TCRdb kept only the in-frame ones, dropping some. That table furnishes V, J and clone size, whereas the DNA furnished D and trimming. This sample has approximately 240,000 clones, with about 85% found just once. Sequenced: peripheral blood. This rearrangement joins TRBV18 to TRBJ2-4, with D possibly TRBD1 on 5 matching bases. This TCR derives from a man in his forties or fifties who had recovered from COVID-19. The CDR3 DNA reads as TGTGCCAGCTCACGGTCAGGGTTAGGGGACATTCAGTACTTC. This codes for CASSRSGLGDIQYF.